Listed below are T cell receptor beta chains from one sample, sequenced in a study of blood T cell repertoires in COVID-19. Measured with immunoSEQ multiplex PCR; TCRdb has only the in-frame clones, and not every one. The repertoire holds roughly 180,000 clones, with 81% as singletons. Sequencing was done on a sample of peripheral blood. The receptors were sampled from a middle-aged woman with COVID-19, enrolled during active disease. Each CDR3 is given with its conserved first and last residue. A D gene is named only where the DNA matches it firmly. Clone size, where shown, is once, few, many, or a class for clones that have expanded.

NA	NA	TRBV18	TRBJ1-1	TGTGCCAGCTCACCAAGCTGGAGGGACTTTAGTACTGAAGCTTTCTTT	CASSPSWRDFSTEAFF
NA	NA	TRBV6-5	TRBJ1-4	TGTGCCAGCTACACAGGACGGAATTCTAATGAAAAACTGTTTTTT	CASYTGRNSNEKLFF
NA	NA	TRBV12-3/TRBV12-4	TRBJ2-5	TGTGCCAGCAGTTTCAGGGAGACCCAGTACTTC	CASSFRETQYF
NA	once	TRBV3-1/TRBV3-2	TRBJ1-1	TGTGCCAGCAGCCTAGGGGGGGGGACTGAAGCTTTCTTT	CASSLGGGTEAFF
NA	NA	TRBV19	TRBJ2-2	TGTGCCAGTACCCCCCTTGGCGGTAACACCGGGGAGCTGTTTTTT	CASTPLGGNTGELFF
TRBD1	NA	TRBV9	TRBJ1-2	TGTGCCAGCAGCCTTAGCTCAGGGGGTACCTATGGCTACACCTTC	CASSLSSGGTYGYTF
TRBD1	few	TRBV19	TRBJ1-2	TGTGCCAGTAGTTACCGGGACAGGGGAATTGGCTACACCTTC	CASSYRDRGIGYTF
NA	few	TRBV6-5	TRBJ2-3	TGTGCCAGCACGTCGGCAGATACGCAGTATTTT	CASTSADTQYF
NA	NA	TRBV6-5	TRBJ1-1	TGTGCCAGCGTGGCCGGGACTGAAGCTTTCTTT	CASVAGTEAFF
TRBD1	NA	TRBV5-8	TRBJ1-3	TGTGCCAGCAGCTTGGGGATTCCCGGGACAGGGGGAAACACCATATATTTT	CASSLGIPGTGGNTIYF
NA	NA	TRBV6-5	TRBJ1-2	TGTGCCAGCAGTCCCCTCCAGGGCTCGGACTATGGCTACACCTTC	CASSPLQGSDYGYTF